The next 25 T cell receptor beta chains were all read from a single sample in a study of metastatic and nonmetastatic thyroid tumors. No treatment had been given to any patient before thyroid surgery. Using MiXCR, TCRdb reanalyzed the PCR reads. The sample holds tens of thousands of clones, over 9.5% seen once. The sequenced sample was blood. The receptors were gathered from a female donor with papillary thyroid cancer or a benign thyroid nodule (not recorded which). Some clones in this sample may be carry-over from other donors' samples.

At least ten counts were recorded for this clone. The CDR3 DNA sequence: TGCGCCAGCAGCTCCGGGACTAGCGGCTACGAGCAGTACTTC. This sequence encodes CASSSGTSGYEQYF. The chain links TRBV5-1 to TRBJ2-7; 11 nucleotides match TRBD2. CDR3 size: 14 residues. Germline values: CDR1 SGHRS, CDR2 YFSETQ. Losses at the gene ends were 3 bases for V and 3 bases for J; bases not matched to a gene: 2.

This clone has a handful of counts. The same CDR3 is also encoded by other DNA sequences in this sample. The chain joins TRBV20-1 to TRBJ2-5, with D tentatively TRBD1 (6 bases). CDR3 size: 12 residues. Per the germline V gene, CDR1 is DFQATT and CDR2 is SNEGSKA (reference sequence). Trimming left V 7 bases short and J 4 bases short, with 13 bases between. The CDR3 loop reads CSVWGRGETQYF. The CDR3 DNA sequence: TGCAGTGTGTGGGGGCGAGGAGAGACCCAGTACTTC.

V and J are TRBV11-1 and TRBJ1-1; D is perhaps TRBD1 (5 bases). CDR3 length: 17 amino acids. V was cut by 1 base and J by 1 base, with 16 bases left in between. In germline, CDR1 is SGHAT, CDR2 FQDESV (reference sequence). CDR3 residues: CASSLDSWGAPNTEAFF. CDR3 DNA: TGTGCCAGCAGCTTAGATTCGTGGGGCGCCCCGAACACTGAAGCTTTCTTT.

The table lists this clone with many counts. This chain joins TRBV5-1 and TRBJ2-3; 7 nucleotides agree with TRBD1. The germline gives CDR1 SGHRS, CDR2 YFSETQ. The CDR3 sequence is 16 residues long. V lost 4 bases to trimming and J lost 4 bases; unmatched junction nucleotides: 12. The CDR3 here is CASSPPVGGRPDTQYF. The CDR3 nucleotides read TGCGCCAGCAGCCCCCCCGTAGGGGGCAGGCCAGATACGCAGTATTTT.

This clone was picked up many times. The chain employs TRBV2 and TRBJ2-5, with D possibly being TRBD1 (5 bases). V dropped 3 bases and J dropped 4 bases, with 15 bases sitting between them. The CDR3 has 15 residues. Germline lookup yields CDR1 SNHLY and CDR2 FYNNEI. The CDR3, as DNA: TGTGCCAGCAGTGAGGCCAGGCCGCAGGGAGAGACCCAGTACTTC. Its translation: CASSEARPQGETQYF.

At least ten counts were recorded for this clone. The rearrangement links TRBV20-1 to TRBJ2-3; D uncertain. The CDR3 covers 12 residues. The germline V gene encodes CDR1 DFQATT and CDR2 SNEGSKA (reference sequence). Deletions cut 3 bases from V and 5 bases from J, with 9 bases between. The CDR3 loop is CSARVGGDTQYF. The DNA for the CDR3 is TGCAGTGCTAGGGTTGGCGGAGATACGCAGTATTTT.

This clone was detected many times. This specimen includes other DNA sequences encoding the same CDR3. The V call is TRBV27, the J call TRBJ1-1, with TRBD1 matching over 7 bases. V shed 7 bases, J shed 5 bases, and the junction held 10 bases outside the gene matches. The CDR3 has 14 residues. Germline CDR1 is MNHEY and CDR2 is SMNVEV (reference sequence). The CDR3 region has the DNA TGTGCCAGCATGTATTTAGGGGGCAATACTGAAGCTTTCTTT. Protein sequence: CASMYLGGNTEAFF.

Ten or more counts support this clone. The rearrangement links TRBV28 to TRBJ2-1; D is undetermined. Trimming took 7 bases from V and 6 from J, leaving 16 bases between them. This CDR3 comprises 14 residues. Germline V lookup: CDR1 MDHEN, CDR2 SYDVKM. CDR3 nucleotide sequence: TGTGCCAGCAACCTCGAGGTGTGGAGCAATGAGCAGTTCTTC. Amino acid sequence: CASNLEVWSNEQFF.

This clone was seen ten or more times. This chain links TRBV20-1 with TRBJ2-3; D remains ambiguous. Trimming removed 3 bases from V and 0 bases from J, with 4 bases in between. Looked up from germline, CDR1 is DFQATT and CDR2 is SNEGSKA (reference sequence). The CDR3 is 12 residues long. The CDR3 sequence is CSASPSTDTQYF. The CDR3 nucleotides read TGCAGTGCTAGTCCCAGCACAGATACGCAGTATTTT.

Ten or more counts support this clone. The chain employs TRBV7-9 and TRBJ2-1, with D uncertain. Germline CDR1 SEHNR, CDR2 FQNEAQ (reference sequence). V lost 5 bases, J lost 8 bases, and 7 bases lay in between. The CDR3 sequence is 11 residues long. CDR3 in amino acids: CASSRAYEQFF. CDR3 nucleotides: TGTGCCAGCAGCCGGGCCTATGAGCAGTTCTTC.

This clone was counted many times. The chain links TRBV20-1 to TRBJ2-1, with 8 bases fitting TRBD2. The CDR3 is made up of 16 amino acids. CDR1 and CDR2 (germline): DFQATT, SNEGSKA (reference sequence). V lost 0 bases, J lost 8 bases, and 12 bases stayed unmatched. DNA of the CDR3: TGCAGTGCTAGAGATCTCAAAGCGGGAGTTAGCGATGAGCAGTTCTTC. Protein product: CSARDLKAGVSDEQFF.

The chain is built from TRBV7-3 and TRBJ2-1, with 7 bases lining up with TRBD2. Looked up from germline, CDR1 is SGHTA and CDR2 is FQGTGA. The J segment lost 7 bases and the V segment lost 5 bases, leaving 8 bases of the junction unmatched. The CDR3 covers 14 residues. The CDR3 here is CASSPGREKNEQFF. CDR3 nucleotides: TGTGCCAGCAGCCCAGGGCGGGAGAAGAATGAGCAGTTCTTC.

This clone was seen many times. V gene TRBV7-9 combines with J gene TRBJ2-5; 9 positions match TRBD1. The junction had 7 bases not matched to a gene; V was cut back by 3 bases and J by 2 bases. This CDR3 has 16 amino acids. Germline CDR1 and CDR2: SEHNR and FQNEAQ (reference sequence). The CDR3 nucleotides are TGTGCCAGCAGCTTTTCGGACAGGGGAGGGCAAGAGACCCAGTACTTC. Amino acid sequence: CASSFSDRGGQETQYF.

This clone occurred many times. V usage is TRBV2 and J usage is TRBJ1-5; TRBD1 might be the D (5 bases). V was trimmed by 6 bases and J by 2 bases, leaving 11 bases between them. In germline, CDR1 is SNHLY, CDR2 FYNNEI. CDR3 length: 14 amino acids. CDR3 bases: TGTGCCAGCAGGAGGGGTTGGGGCAATCAGCCCCAGCATTTT. Its translation is CASRRGWGNQPQHF.

This clone was counted many times. This chain uses TRBV19 with TRBJ1-3; D is undetermined. Trimming took 7 bases from V and 0 from J, leaving 16 bases between them. CDR3 length equals 16 residues. CDR1 is LNHDA, CDR2 SQIVND, per germline (reference sequence). The CDR3 DNA reads as TGTGCCAGTAACCGGGCGGACGTGTACTCTGGAAACACCATATATTTT. This gives the protein CASNRADVYSGNTIYF.

This clone came up many times. A read error may explain this, as a much larger clone is one base away. The identical CDR3 is also encoded by other nucleotide sequences in the sample. This sequence joins TRBV7-9 and TRBJ2-7; D may correspond to TRBD1 or TRBD2 (5 bases each). Germline V gives CDR1 SEHNR, CDR2 FQNEAQ (reference sequence). The CDR3 runs to 13 residues. CDR3 region: CASSPIGADEQYF. DNA for the CDR3: TGCGCCAGCAGCCCCATCGGGGCGGACGAGCAGTACTTC.

This clone appeared a few times. Being one base from a much bigger clone, this may be a read error. This chain joins TRBV2 and TRBJ2-5; D is perhaps TRBD2 (5 bases). CDR1 SNHLY and CDR2 FYNNEI come from the germline V gene. V was cut by 7 bases and J by 4 bases, with 22 bases left in between. CDR3 length: 16 amino acids. CDR3 amino acids: CASTEGTFIEPETQYF. The DNA of the CDR3 is TGTGCCAGCACTGAGGGAACCTTTATTGAGCCAGAGACCCAGTACTTC.

At least ten counts were recorded for this clone. The J gene is TRBJ1-4, the V gene TRBV28, with D unclear. From germline, CDR1 is MDHEN and CDR2 SYDVKM. The CDR3 spans 13 residues. The ends were cut back, 6 bases at V and 8 bases at J, with 13 bases in the middle. The CDR3 DNA reads as TGTGCCAGCAGGGGATCGGTCGACGAAAAACTGTTTTTT. Protein product: CASRGSVDEKLFF.

The table lists this clone with many counts. This chain uses TRBV24-1 with TRBJ2-3, with D tentatively TRBD1 (7 bases). There are 15 residues in the CDR3. Trimming removed 1 base from V and 6 bases from J, with 13 bases in between. Germline loops: CDR1 KGHDR, CDR2 SFDVKD. The CDR3 region has the DNA TGTGCCACCAGTGATTTCCCGACAGGGAGGGATACGCAGTATTTT. Protein: CATSDFPTGRDTQYF.

With respect to this clone: Other DNA sequences within the sample encode an identical CDR3. The chain joins TRBV5-6 to TRBJ1-2; no clear D gene. The V end was cut by 8 bases, the J end by 0 bases, with 14 bases between. The CDR3 runs to 14 residues. Per germline, CDR1 SGHDT and CDR2 YYEEEE. The CDR3 coding sequence is TGTGCCAGTAGCACCGGACCGACTAACTATGGCTACACCTTC. This encodes CASSTGPTNYGYTF.

This clone was seen ten or more times. This rearrangement joins TRBV3-1 to TRBJ2-1; 12 bases agree with TRBD2. The germline CDR1 and CDR2 sequences are LGHDT and YNNKEL (reference sequence). This CDR3 spans 17 amino acids. J was trimmed by 1 base and V by 4 bases; bases with no gene match: 5. CDR3 DNA: TGTGCCAGCAGCCGGAAAGGACTAGCGGGGTCCTACAATGAGCAGTTCTTC. This translates into CASSRKGLAGSYNEQFF.

This clone was picked up a small number of times. A read error is possible here, since a much larger clone lies one base away. Other DNA sequences within the sample encode an identical CDR3. The gene calls are TRBV7-2 and TRBJ2-3; D is unclear. V was shortened by 4 bases and J by 4 bases, with 12 bases between the two germline ends. The length of the CDR3 is 14 residues. Germline assignment: CDR1 SGHTA and CDR2 FQGNSA. DNA of the CDR3: TGTGCCAGCAGCTCTCGAACGCAGGCAGATACGCAGTATTTT. Amino acids: CASSSRTQADTQYF.

The table lists this clone with many counts. The chain has TRBV4-3 and TRBJ2-2; 10 bases map to TRBD2. CDR3 length: 18 residues. V lost 0 bases and J lost 3; bases outside the gene matches: 7. CDR1 is LGHNA, CDR2 YSLEER, per germline. The CDR3: CASSQDWPSGSHTGELFF. CDR3 in DNA: TGCGCCAGCAGCCAAGATTGGCCTAGCGGGAGTCACACCGGGGAGCTGTTTTTT.

This clone was found many times. The rearrangement uses TRBV4-1 and TRBJ1-5; the D gene is possibly TRBD1 (5 bases). This CDR3 contains 16 residues. V was cut by 0 bases and J by 2 bases, with 11 bases left in between. The germline V gene has CDR1 MGHRA and CDR2 YSYEKL. CDR3: CASSQDSGAGNQPQHF. In DNA form, the CDR3 reads TGCGCCAGCAGCCAAGATTCCGGGGCTGGCAATCAGCCCCAGCATTTT.

This clone was picked up many times. V and J are TRBV2 and TRBJ1-1; D call uncertain. This CDR3 comprises 11 residues. Germline V gives CDR1 SNHLY, CDR2 FYNNEI. Trimming left V 11 bases short and J 1 base short, with 8 bases between. The CDR3 here is CAGLTNTEAFF. In DNA form, the CDR3 reads TGTGCCGGATTGACGAACACTGAAGCTTTCTTT.